The entry below gives a single T cell receptor beta chain sequence along with its context. The antigen it recognizes is unknown. There are no base qualities to consult, and no much larger clone falls within one base. The sample is drawn from a study of response to subunit inactivated influenza vaccine (dated by TCRdb to between 2018 and 2020). For the study in its entirety: The study used deep quantitative T cell receptor repertoire profiling to track responses to a trivalent subunit inactivated influenza vaccine. The paper as a whole reports these results and caveats: The authors suggested that each seasonal influenza vaccination may recruit only a limited number of new T cells.

Libraries came from RT-PCR. Sequencing took place on an Illumina HiSeq 2500. TCRdb ran its own pipeline on the public reads, namely fastp trimming at Q25 and MiXCR clone calling, and kept in-frame beta chains. Identical CDR3 protein sequences are pooled into one entry, listed with their most common genes and DNA. This sample lists about 650,000 distinct CDR3 sequences; roughly 15% were detected once. The ten largest clones capture approximately 7.6% of the sample. The clonotype comes from a man over 45 who received an inactivated influenza vaccine. Donor details come from another sample of the same person, matched by shared clones. The specimen was PBMCs from blood, collected roughly 2 weeks before vaccination.

The nucleotide sequence is given as TGCGCCAGCAGCCGGACTAGCGGGATTAATGAGCAGTTCTTC. This translates into CASSRTSGINEQFF. Rearrangement joined TRBV10-2 to TRBJ2-1, and TRBD2 aligns with 12 junction nucleotides. The CDR3 sequence holds 14 residues, the cysteine and phenylalanine included. Only CDR3 DNA is held: 42 bases, read in frame from base 1. From V the trimming removes 6 bases and from J it removes 7 bases, while the gene matches leave 4 bases of the junction unaccounted for. CDR1 and CDR2 are drawn from the germline V gene: WSHSY, SAAADI.